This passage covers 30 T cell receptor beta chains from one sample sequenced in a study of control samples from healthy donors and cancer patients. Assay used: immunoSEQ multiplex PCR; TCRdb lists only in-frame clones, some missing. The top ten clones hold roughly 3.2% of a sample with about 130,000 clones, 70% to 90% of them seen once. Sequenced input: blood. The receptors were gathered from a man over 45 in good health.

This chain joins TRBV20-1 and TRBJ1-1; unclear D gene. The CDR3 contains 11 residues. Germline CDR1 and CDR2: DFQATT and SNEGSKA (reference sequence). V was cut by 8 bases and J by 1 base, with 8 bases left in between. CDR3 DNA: TGCAGTTCAGAGGAGAACACTGAAGCTTTCTTT. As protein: CSSEENTEAFF.

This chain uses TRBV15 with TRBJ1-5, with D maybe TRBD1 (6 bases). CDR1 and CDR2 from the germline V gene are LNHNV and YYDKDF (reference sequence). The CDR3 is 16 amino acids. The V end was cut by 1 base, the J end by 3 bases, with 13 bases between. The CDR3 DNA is TGTGCCACCAGCAGAGTTGGAGGGGGGGACAATCAGCCCCAGCATTTT. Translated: CATSRVGGGDNQPQHF.

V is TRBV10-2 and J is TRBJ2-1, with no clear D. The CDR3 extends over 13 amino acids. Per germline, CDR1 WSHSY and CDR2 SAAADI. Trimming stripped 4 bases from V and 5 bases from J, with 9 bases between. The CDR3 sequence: CASSGFTDNEQFF. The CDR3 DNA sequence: TGCGCCAGCAGTGGGTTCACCGACAATGAGCAGTTCTTC.

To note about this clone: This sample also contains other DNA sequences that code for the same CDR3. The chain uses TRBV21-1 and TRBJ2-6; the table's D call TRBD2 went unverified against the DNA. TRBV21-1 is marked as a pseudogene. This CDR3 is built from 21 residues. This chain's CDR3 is CASSKEGRRGGPPWRANVLTF. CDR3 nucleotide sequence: TGTGCCAGCAGCAAAGAAGGGCGGCGGGGGGGGCCCCCATGGAGGGCCAACGTCCTGACTTTC.

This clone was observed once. CDR3 nucleotide sequence: TGTGCCAGCGGCCCCCAGGACAGGCCGGAGTACTTC. Residues: CASGPQDRPEYF. The V gene is TRBV6-5, the J gene TRBJ2-7, with 7 bases identical to TRBD1. This CDR3 is built from 12 residues. Germline assignment: CDR1 MNHEY and CDR2 SVGAGI. V dropped 8 bases and J dropped 11; count of bases not matched to a gene: 12.

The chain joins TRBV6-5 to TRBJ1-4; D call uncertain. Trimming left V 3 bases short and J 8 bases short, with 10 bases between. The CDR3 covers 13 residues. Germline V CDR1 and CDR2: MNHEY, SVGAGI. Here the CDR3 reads CASSYSQREKLFF. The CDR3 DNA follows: TGTGCCAGCAGTTATAGCCAACGGGAAAAACTGTTTTTT.

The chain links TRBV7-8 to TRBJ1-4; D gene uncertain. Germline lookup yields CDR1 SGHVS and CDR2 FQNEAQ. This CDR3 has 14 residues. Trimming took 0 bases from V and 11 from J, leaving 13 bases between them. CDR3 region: CASSLAFRTSKLFF. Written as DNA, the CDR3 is TGTGCCAGCAGCTTAGCGTTCAGGACGTCGAAACTGTTTTTT.

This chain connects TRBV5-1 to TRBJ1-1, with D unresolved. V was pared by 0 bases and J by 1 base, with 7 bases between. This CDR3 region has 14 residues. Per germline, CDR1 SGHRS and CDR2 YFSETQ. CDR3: CASSLAAGNTEAFF. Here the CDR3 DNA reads TGCGCCAGCAGCTTGGCGGCAGGGAACACTGAAGCTTTCTTT.

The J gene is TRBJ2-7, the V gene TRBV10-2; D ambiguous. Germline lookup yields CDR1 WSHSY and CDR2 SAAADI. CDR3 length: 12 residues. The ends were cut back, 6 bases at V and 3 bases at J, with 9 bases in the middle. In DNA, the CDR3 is TGCGCCAGCAGCGCCTCCCACTACGAGCAGTACTTC. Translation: CASSASHYEQYF.

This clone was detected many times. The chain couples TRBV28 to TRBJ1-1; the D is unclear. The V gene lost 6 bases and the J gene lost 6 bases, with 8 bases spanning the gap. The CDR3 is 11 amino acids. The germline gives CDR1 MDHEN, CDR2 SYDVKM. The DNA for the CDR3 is TGTGCCAGCAGGGGTCTGTCTGAAGCTTTCTTT. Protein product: CASRGLSEAFF. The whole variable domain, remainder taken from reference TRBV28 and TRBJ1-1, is DVKVTQSSRYLVKRTGEKVFLECVQDMDHENMFWYRQDPGLGLRLIYFSYDVKMKEKGDIPEGYSVSREKKERFSLILESASTNQTSMYLCASRGLSEAFFGQGTRLTVV.

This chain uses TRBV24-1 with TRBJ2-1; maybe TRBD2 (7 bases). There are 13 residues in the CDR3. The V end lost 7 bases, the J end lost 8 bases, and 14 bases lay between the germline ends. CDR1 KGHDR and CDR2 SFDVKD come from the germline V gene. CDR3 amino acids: CATREGGADEQFF. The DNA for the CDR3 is TGTGCCACCAGAGAGGGGGGGGCCGATGAGCAGTTCTTC.

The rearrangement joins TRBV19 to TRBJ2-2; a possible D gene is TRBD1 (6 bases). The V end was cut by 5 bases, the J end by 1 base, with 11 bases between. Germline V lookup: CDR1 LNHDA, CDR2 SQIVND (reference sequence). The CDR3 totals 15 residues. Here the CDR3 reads CASSPWGQNTGELFF. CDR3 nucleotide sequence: TGTGCCAGTAGTCCGTGGGGACAGAACACCGGGGAGCTGTTTTTT. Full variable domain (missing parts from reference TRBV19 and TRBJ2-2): DGGITQSPKYLFRKEGQNVTLSCEQNLNHDAMYWYRQDPGQGLRLIYYSQIVNDFQKGDIAEGYSVSREKKESFPLTVTSAQKNPTAFYLCASSPWGQNTGELFFGEGSRLTVL.

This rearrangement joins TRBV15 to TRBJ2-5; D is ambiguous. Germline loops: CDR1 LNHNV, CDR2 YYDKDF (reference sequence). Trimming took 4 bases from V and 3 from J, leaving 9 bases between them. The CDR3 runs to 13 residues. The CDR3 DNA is TGTGCCACCAGCACCTCTATCAAAGAGACCCAGTACTTC. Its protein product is CATSTSIKETQYF.

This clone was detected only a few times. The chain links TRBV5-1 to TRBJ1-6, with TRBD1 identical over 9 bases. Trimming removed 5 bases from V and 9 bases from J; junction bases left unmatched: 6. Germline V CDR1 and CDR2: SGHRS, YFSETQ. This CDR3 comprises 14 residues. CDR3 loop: CASRPDRGSSPLHF. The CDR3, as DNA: TGCGCCAGCAGACCCGACAGGGGGTCTTCACCCCTCCACTTT.

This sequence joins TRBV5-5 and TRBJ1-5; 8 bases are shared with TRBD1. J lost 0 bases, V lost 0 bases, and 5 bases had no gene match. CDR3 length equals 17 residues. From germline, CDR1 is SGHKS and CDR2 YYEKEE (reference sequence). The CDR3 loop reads CASSLAQGVYSNQPQHF. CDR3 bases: TGTGCCAGCAGCTTGGCACAGGGGGTTTATAGCAATCAGCCCCAGCATTTT.

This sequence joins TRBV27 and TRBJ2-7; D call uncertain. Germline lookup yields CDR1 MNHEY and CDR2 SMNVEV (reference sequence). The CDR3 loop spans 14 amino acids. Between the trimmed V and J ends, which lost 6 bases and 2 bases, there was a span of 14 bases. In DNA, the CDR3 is TGTGCCAGCAGCCCGGAGCGCGGACCCTACGAGCAGTACTTC. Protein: CASSPERGPYEQYF.

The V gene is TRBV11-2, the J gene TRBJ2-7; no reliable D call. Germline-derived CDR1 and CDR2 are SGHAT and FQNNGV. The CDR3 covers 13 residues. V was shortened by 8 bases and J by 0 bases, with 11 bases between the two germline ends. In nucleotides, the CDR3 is TGTGCCAGCTCGGACGGCTTCTCCTACGAGCAGTACTTC. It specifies CASSDGFSYEQYF.

CDR3 sequence reads: CASSKSRTGSYEQYF. The CDR3 nucleotides are TGTGCCAGCAGTAAAAGTAGGACAGGGTCCTACGAGCAGTACTTC. The V gene is TRBV28, the J gene TRBJ2-7; 8 bases line up with TRBD1. Unmatched junction bases numbered 7, after V lost 5 bases and J lost 1 base. CDR3 length: 15 residues. Looked up from germline, CDR1 is MDHEN and CDR2 is SYDVKM.

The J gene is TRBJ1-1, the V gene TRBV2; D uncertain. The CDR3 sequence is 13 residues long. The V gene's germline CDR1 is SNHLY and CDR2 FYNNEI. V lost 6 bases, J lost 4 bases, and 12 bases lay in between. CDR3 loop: CASSPKAGTEAFF. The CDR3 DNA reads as TGTGCCAGCAGCCCAAAGGCAGGCACTGAAGCTTTCTTT.

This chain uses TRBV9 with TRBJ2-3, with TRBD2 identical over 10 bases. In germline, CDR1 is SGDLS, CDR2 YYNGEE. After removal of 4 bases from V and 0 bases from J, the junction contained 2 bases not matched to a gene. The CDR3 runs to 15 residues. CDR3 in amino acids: CASSRSGGSTDTQYF. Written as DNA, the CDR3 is TGTGCCAGCAGCCGTAGCGGGGGGAGCACAGATACGCAGTATTTT.

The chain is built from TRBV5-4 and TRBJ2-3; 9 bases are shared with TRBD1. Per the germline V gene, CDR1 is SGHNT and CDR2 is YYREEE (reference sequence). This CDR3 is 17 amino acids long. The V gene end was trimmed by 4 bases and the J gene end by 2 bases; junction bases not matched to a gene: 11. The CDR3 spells CASSGDRDRVPTDTQYF. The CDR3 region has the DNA TGTGCCAGCAGCGGGGATAGGGACAGGGTCCCCACAGATACGCAGTATTTT.

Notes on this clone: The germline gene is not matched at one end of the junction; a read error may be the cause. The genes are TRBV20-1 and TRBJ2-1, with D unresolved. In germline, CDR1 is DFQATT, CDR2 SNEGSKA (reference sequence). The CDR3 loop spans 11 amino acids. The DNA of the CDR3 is TGCAGTGCTCCGATCGGTCCACGCCGACTCTTC. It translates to CSAPIGPRRLF.

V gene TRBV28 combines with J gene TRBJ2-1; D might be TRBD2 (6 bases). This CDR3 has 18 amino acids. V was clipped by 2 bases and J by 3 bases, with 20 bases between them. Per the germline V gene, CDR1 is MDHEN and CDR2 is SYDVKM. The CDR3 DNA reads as TGTGCCAGCAGTTTAAGAAGTGGCGGCGGGGAGCTCTACAATGAGCAGTTCTTC. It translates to CASSLRSGGGELYNEQFF.

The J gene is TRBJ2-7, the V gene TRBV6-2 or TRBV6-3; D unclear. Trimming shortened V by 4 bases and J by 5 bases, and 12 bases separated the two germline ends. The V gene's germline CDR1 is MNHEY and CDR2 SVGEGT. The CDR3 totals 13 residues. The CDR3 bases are TGTGCCAGCAGTTCAGTGGGGTCCCACGAGCAGTACTTC. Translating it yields CASSSVGSHEQYF.

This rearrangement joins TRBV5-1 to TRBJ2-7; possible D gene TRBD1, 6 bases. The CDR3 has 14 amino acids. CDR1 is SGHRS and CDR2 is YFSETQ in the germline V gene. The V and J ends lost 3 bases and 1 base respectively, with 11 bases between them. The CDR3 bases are TGCGCCAGCAGCTGGGGGCCAGGGTCCTACGAGCAGTACTTC. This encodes CASSWGPGSYEQYF. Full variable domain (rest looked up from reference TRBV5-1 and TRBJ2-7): KAGVTQTPRYLIKTRGQQVTLSCSPISGHRSVSWYQQTPGQGLQFLFEYFSETQRNKGNFPGRFSGRQFSNSRSEMNVSTLELGDSALYLCASSWGPGSYEQYFGPGTRLTVT.

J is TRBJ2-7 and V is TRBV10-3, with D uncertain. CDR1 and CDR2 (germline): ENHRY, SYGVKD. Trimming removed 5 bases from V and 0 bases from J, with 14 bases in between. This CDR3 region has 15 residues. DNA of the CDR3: TGTGCCATCAGTCAAAGGACCGGAGACTCCTACGAGCAGTACTTC. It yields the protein CAISQRTGDSYEQYF.

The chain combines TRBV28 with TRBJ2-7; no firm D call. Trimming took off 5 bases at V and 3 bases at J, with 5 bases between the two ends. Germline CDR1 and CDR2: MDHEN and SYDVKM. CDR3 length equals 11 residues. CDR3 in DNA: TGTGCCAGCAGTCCCCTCTACGAGCAGTACTTC. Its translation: CASSPLYEQYF.

Here the CDR3 reads CASRASYNSPLHF. CDR3 bases: TGTGCCAGTAGGGCGTCCTATAATTCACCCCTCCACTTT. The chain is built from TRBV19 and TRBJ1-6; D gene uncertain. Germline V lookup: CDR1 LNHDA, CDR2 SQIVND (reference sequence). Trimming took 6 bases from V and 1 from J, leaving 4 bases between them. The CDR3 is made up of 13 amino acids.

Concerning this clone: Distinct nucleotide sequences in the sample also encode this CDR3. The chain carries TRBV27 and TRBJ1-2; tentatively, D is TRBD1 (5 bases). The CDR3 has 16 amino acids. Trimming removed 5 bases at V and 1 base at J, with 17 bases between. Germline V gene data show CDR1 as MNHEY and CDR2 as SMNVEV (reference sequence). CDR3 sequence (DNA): TGTGCCAGCAGTAAGCAGGGAGGAGGGCATAACTATGGCTACACCTTC. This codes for CASSKQGGGHNYGYTF.

DNA for the CDR3: TGTGCCAGCAGCTCATCAACGGTGGGGGTGACAGATACGCAGTATTTT. It codes for CASSSSTVGVTDTQYF. The rearrangement uses TRBV7-9 and TRBJ2-3; D tentatively fits TRBD1 or TRBD2 (5 bases each). CDR1 SEHNR and CDR2 FQNEAQ come from the germline V gene (reference sequence). V lost 4 bases to trimming and J lost 3 bases, with 17 bases between them. The CDR3 sequence is 16 residues long.